A single sample is the source of the 16 T cell receptor beta chains below, sequenced in a study of identical twins. Each CDR3 protein is one row after TCRdb ran MiXCR on the 5' RACE reads. Of around 490,000 distinct CDR3 sequences detected, 20% to 25% appear once; the ten largest clones hold around 0.5%. The same specimen was also included in a second study, on yellow fever vaccine responses in identical twins.

Material: CD4+ T cells sorted from blood. These receptors all stem from a woman under 30 in good health.

The V call is TRBV5-1, the J call TRBJ2-7; 9 bases are shared with TRBD1. Germline V gene data show CDR1 as SGHRS and CDR2 as YFSETQ. V was clipped by 1 base and J by 5 bases; unmatched bases: 7. The CDR3 is 15 amino acids. CDR3 in amino acids: CASSLFPDRGNEQYF. CDR3 in DNA: TGCGCCAGCAGCTTGTTTCCCGACAGGGGGAACGAGCAGTACTTC.

This clonotype came up a few times. This rearrangement joins TRBV24-1 to TRBJ2-1; 8 nucleotides match TRBD1. Unmatched junction bases numbered 12, after V lost 3 bases and J lost 6 bases. From germline, CDR1 is KGHDR and CDR2 SFDVKD. The CDR3 extends over 17 amino acids. In DNA form, the CDR3 reads TGTGCCACCAGTGATCCCCCCCCCGACAGGGGAGGCAATGAGCAGTTCTTC. Its translation is CATSDPPPDRGGNEQFF.

This chain's CDR3 is CASRPDRLYNEQFF. The CDR3 DNA sequence: TGTGCCAGCAGACCGGACAGGCTCTACAATGAGCAGTTCTTC. This chain connects TRBV12-3 or TRBV12-4 to TRBJ2-1, with 7 bases matching TRBD1. Trimming removed 6 bases from V and 3 bases from J; junction bases left unmatched: 5. The length of the CDR3 is 14 residues.

This rearrangement joins TRBV24-1 to TRBJ2-2, with 9 bases aligning to TRBD2. Unmatched junction bases numbered 2, after V lost 5 bases and J lost 5 bases. Germline CDR1 KGHDR, CDR2 SFDVKD. CDR3 length: 14 residues. The CDR3 DNA sequence: TGTGCCACCAGTGGGACTAGCGTAACCGGGGAGCTGTTTTTT. This gives the protein CATSGTSVTGELFF.

The table lists this clonotype with a few counts. The chain has TRBV5-1 and TRBJ1-1, with D perhaps TRBD1 (5 bases). CDR1 is SGHRS and CDR2 is YFSETQ in the germline V gene. Trimming left V 5 bases short and J 0 bases short, with 11 bases between. The CDR3 length is 14 residues. The CDR3 here is CASRGGGLNTEAFF. The CDR3, as DNA: TGCGCCAGCAGGGGTGGGGGACTGAACACTGAAGCTTTCTTT.

V gene TRBV6-1 combines with J gene TRBJ2-2, with 7 bases lining up with TRBD2. The CDR3 totals 16 residues. Per the germline V gene, CDR1 is MNHNS and CDR2 is SASEGT. After removal of 6 bases from V and 0 bases from J, the junction contained 7 bases not matched to a gene. Here the CDR3 DNA reads TGTGCCAGCAGCAGGTCGGGGGGTGCGAACACCGGGGAGCTGTTTTTT. It codes for CASSRSGGANTGELFF.

This chain uses TRBV11-3 with TRBJ2-7, with a weak D call TRBD2 (5 bases). The length of the CDR3 is 15 residues. CDR1 and CDR2 (germline): SGHNT, YENEEA. V shed 5 bases and J shed 5 bases, with 19 bases lying between them. The CDR3 is CASSPGERAPHEQYF. As DNA, the CDR3 is TGTGCCAGCAGCCCGGGTGAGAGGGCGCCCCACGAGCAGTACTTC. The whole variable domain, filled in from reference TRBV11-3 and TRBJ2-7, reads EAGVVQSPRYKIIEKKQPVAFWCNPISGHNTLYWYLQNLGQGPELLIRYENEEAVDDSQLPKDRFSAERLKGVDSTLKIQPAELGDSAVYLCASSPGERAPHEQYFGPGTRLTVT.

The gene calls are TRBV3-1 and TRBJ1-2; no reliable D call. Deletions cut 4 bases from V and 4 bases from J, with 16 bases between. The CDR3 covers 15 residues. Germline CDR1 reads LGHDT; CDR2 reads YNNKEL (reference sequence). The CDR3 region has the DNA TGTGCCAGCAGCCCCCCTACCCACAGACCCTATGGCTACACCTTC. This encodes CASSPPTHRPYGYTF.

This clonotype was seen ten or more times. This chain links TRBV15 with TRBJ1-2; D may be TRBD1 (6 bases). Germline-derived CDR1 and CDR2 are LNHNV and YYDKDF (reference sequence). This CDR3 is 14 amino acids long. V was clipped by 3 bases and J by 2 bases, with 10 bases between them. CDR3 in amino acids: CATSRTGENYGYTF. The CDR3 nucleotides are TGTGCCACCAGCAGGACAGGAGAAAACTATGGCTACACCTTC.

V gene TRBV6-2 or TRBV6-3 combines with J gene TRBJ2-1; D is ambiguous. Trimming stripped 2 bases from V and 10 bases from J, with 15 bases between. This CDR3 has 14 amino acids. Germline V gene sequence: CDR1 MNHEY, CDR2 SVGEGT. The CDR3, as DNA: TGTGCCAGCAGTTACGGCCCTGCGCCTGAAGAGCAGTTCTTC. It is translated as CASSYGPAPEEQFF.

CDR3 protein: CASSSGVQGYEQYV. The CDR3 coding sequence is TGTGCCAGCAGCAGTGGGGTGCAGGGCTACGAGCAGTACGTC. The chain uses TRBV7-9 and TRBJ2-7, with a tentative D call TRBD1 (5 bases). This CDR3 is 14 amino acids long. V was pared by 5 bases and J by 3 bases, with 14 bases between. CDR1 and CDR2 (germline): SEHNR, FQNEAQ (reference sequence).

The sample holds a few counts of this clonotype. The V gene is TRBV20-1, the J gene TRBJ1-4; 8 positions match TRBD1. The V and J ends lost 3 bases and 7 bases, in that order; junction bases with no gene match: 10. Germline CDR1 DFQATT, CDR2 SNEGSKA (reference sequence). The CDR3 loop spans 15 amino acids. Written as DNA, the CDR3 is TGCAGTGCTAGGGAAAAGGACAGGGCAACTGAAAAACTGTTTTTT. Its protein product is CSAREKDRATEKLFF.

In this sample, this clonotype turned up a few times. The chain couples TRBV7-2 to TRBJ2-7; D is tentatively TRBD1 or TRBD2 (5 bases each). The CDR3 is 14 residues long. The V gene's germline CDR1 is SGHTA and CDR2 FQGNSA. V was cut by 5 bases and J by 3 bases, with 14 bases left in between. CDR3 sequence (DNA): TGTGCCAGCAGCATATTGACGGGGCACTACGAGCAGTACTTC. Translated: CASSILTGHYEQYF.

This clonotype has a count of ten or more. The chain employs TRBV5-1 and TRBJ2-3; the match to TRBD2 covers 7 bases. J lost 4 bases, V lost 4 bases, and 9 bases had no gene match. This CDR3 region has 15 residues. CDR1 is SGHRS, CDR2 YFSETQ, per germline. CDR3 loop: CASSRSGERSDTQYF. In nucleotides, the CDR3 is TGCGCCAGCAGCCGAAGCGGGGAGAGGTCAGATACGCAGTATTTT.

The V gene is TRBV11-3, the J gene TRBJ1-1, with D tentatively TRBD1 (5 bases). Germline CDR1 is SGHNT and CDR2 is YENEEA. Trimming removed 5 bases from V and 3 bases from J, with 13 bases in between. This CDR3 has 14 amino acids. CDR3: CASSQGGKDTEAFF. CDR3 nucleotide sequence: TGTGCCAGCAGCCAGGGCGGGAAGGACACTGAAGCTTTCTTT.

This clonotype was counted only a few times. This sequence joins TRBV12-3 or TRBV12-4 and TRBJ2-3, with 7 bases matching TRBD2. CDR3 length: 14 residues. With V trimmed by 6 bases and J by 3 bases, 6 bases remained unmatched. CDR3 in amino acids: CASRWGGRTDTQYF. The CDR3 nucleotides read TGTGCCAGCAGATGGGGGGGACGGACAGATACGCAGTATTTT.